Following are 31 T cell receptor beta chains from one sample sequenced in a study of blood T cell repertoires in COVID-19. This table comes from immunoSEQ multiplex PCR, and its TCRdb copy is limited to in-frame clones, with some not included. The data contain about 150,000 clones, over 70% of them seen just once; the ten biggest clones take up roughly 35%. The sample consisted of peripheral blood. All receptors come from a man aged 45-65 years who had recovered from COVID-19.

This chain links TRBV11-3 with TRBJ1-2; 8 positions agree with TRBD1. The CDR3 spans 18 residues. Germline V gives CDR1 SGHNT, CDR2 YENEEA. V lost 10 bases and J lost 0; bases outside the gene matches: 19. CDR3 in amino acids: CATTPLTGQGSPNYGYTF. For the CDR3, the DNA is TGTGCCACCACGCCCCTCACCGGACAGGGCTCTCCTAACTATGGCTACACCTTC.

The chain joins TRBV7-9 to TRBJ1-1; a weak D match, TRBD1 (5 bases). Trimming pared 2 bases from V and 11 bases from J, leaving 15 bases between. Germline V gene data show CDR1 as SEHNR and CDR2 as FQNEAQ (reference sequence). The CDR3 is 13 residues long. The CDR3 bases are TGTGCCAGCAGCTTAATGGTCGGGGGTATGGCTTTCTTT. Translation: CASSLMVGGMAFF.

The rearrangement joins TRBV27 to TRBJ2-7, with 8 nucleotides matching TRBD2. The V and J ends lost 5 bases and 2 bases, in that order; junction bases with no gene match: 2. The CDR3 is made up of 13 amino acids. The germline gives CDR1 MNHEY, CDR2 SMNVEV (reference sequence). In DNA form, the CDR3 reads TGTGCCAGCAGTACCGGGGGGGCCTACGAGCAGTACTTC. This sequence encodes CASSTGGAYEQYF.

The chain links TRBV30 to TRBJ2-7, with 8 bases lining up with TRBD1. The CDR3 is 14 residues long. Trimming removed 3 bases from V and 6 bases from J; junction bases left unmatched: 10. Per germline, CDR1 GTSNPN and CDR2 SVGIG (reference sequence). The CDR3 nucleotides read TGTGCCTGGAGGGACAGGGCGCGTCCATCCGAGCAGTACTTC. The encoded protein is CAWRDRARPSEQYF.

The chain has TRBV4-3 and TRBJ2-1; 7 bases agree with TRBD2. Germline lookup yields CDR1 LGHNA and CDR2 YSLEER. The CDR3 is 15 residues long. V shed 8 bases and J 0 bases; nucleotides not matched to a gene: 7. The CDR3 loop is CASAIRDYSYNEQFF. CDR3 nucleotide sequence: TGCGCCAGCGCCATACGGGACTACTCCTACAATGAGCAGTTCTTC.

The chain combines TRBV20-1 with TRBJ1-2; maybe TRBD1 (6 bases). The length of the CDR3 is 14 residues. Germline lookup yields CDR1 DFQATT and CDR2 SNEGSKA (reference sequence). Trimming pared 3 bases from V and 4 bases from J, leaving 15 bases between. The chain's CDR3 is CSASRQALLYGYTF. DNA for the CDR3: TGCAGTGCTAGTCGACAGGCCCTTCTCTATGGCTACACCTTC.

On this clone itself: This specimen includes other DNA sequences encoding the same CDR3. The chain is built from TRBV5-1 and TRBJ1-1; tentatively, D is TRBD1 (6 bases). The V and J ends lost 2 bases and 4 bases respectively, with 9 bases between them. Germline V lookup: CDR1 SGHRS, CDR2 YFSETQ. This CDR3 has 13 amino acids. The CDR3 reads CASSLRGGTEAFF. The CDR3 DNA is TGCGCCAGCAGCTTAAGAGGGGGCACTGAAGCTTTCTTT.

On this clone: The sample contains more than one DNA sequence encoding this CDR3. The rearrangement links TRBV29-1 to TRBJ1-2; D possibly corresponds to TRBD1 (5 bases). V lost 4 bases and J lost 4, with 7 bases in between. Per germline, CDR1 SQVTM and CDR2 ANQGSEA. CDR3 length: 11 residues. DNA for the CDR3: TGCAGCGTTGCAGGGTCCTATGGCTACACCTTC. Protein product: CSVAGSYGYTF.

The chain combines TRBV5-1 with TRBJ1-3, with D possibly TRBD1 on 5 matching bases. The V gene lost 3 bases and the J gene lost 3 bases, with 22 bases spanning the gap. CDR1 and CDR2 from the germline V gene are SGHRS and YFSETQ. This CDR3 is 18 amino acids long. CDR3 loop: CASSWGLLERSDGNTIYF. The CDR3 region has the DNA TGCGCCAGCAGCTGGGGCCTTCTAGAAAGGTCGGATGGAAACACCATATATTTT.

The V and J genes are TRBV27 and TRBJ2-1, with 8 bases fitting TRBD1. Germline lookup yields CDR1 MNHEY and CDR2 SMNVEV (reference sequence). The CDR3 contains 13 residues. V trimming: 4 bases; J trimming: 9 bases; junction bases outside the gene matches: 5. The CDR3 loop reads CASSWDRRAEQFF. Written as DNA, the CDR3 is TGTGCCAGCAGTTGGGACAGGCGGGCTGAGCAGTTCTTC.

The V call is TRBV19, the J call TRBJ2-5; D possibly corresponds to TRBD1 (6 bases). The CDR3 is 16 amino acids. Germline V gives CDR1 LNHDA, CDR2 SQIVND (reference sequence). The V gene lost 6 bases and the J gene lost 0 bases, with 17 bases spanning the gap. The DNA for the CDR3 is TGTGCCAGTAGCCCAGGGGAGTGGGGGTACCAAGAGACCCAGTACTTC. This codes for CASSPGEWGYQETQYF.

The chain couples TRBV5-4 to TRBJ1-1; maybe TRBD1 (5 bases). CDR1 SGHNT and CDR2 YYREEE come from the germline V gene (reference sequence). The CDR3 has 14 amino acids. Trimming cost V 5 bases and J 0 bases, with 11 bases left between them. CDR3 nucleotides: TGTGCCAGCAGATCCACAGGTCTGAACACTGAAGCTTTCTTT. Protein sequence: CASRSTGLNTEAFF. Supplemented by reference TRBV5-4 and TRBJ1-1, the full variable domain reads ETGVTQSPTHLIKTRGQQVTLRCSSQSGHNTVSWYQQALGQGPQFIFQYYREEENGRGNFPPRFSGLQFPNYSSELNVNALELDDSALYLCASRSTGLNTEAFFGQGTRLTVV.

J is TRBJ1-2 and V is TRBV7-2, with 8 nucleotides matching TRBD1. Germline lookup yields CDR1 SGHTA and CDR2 FQGNSA. Trimming cost V 5 bases and J 8 bases; bases outside gene matches: 7. The CDR3 runs to 13 residues. CDR3 DNA: TGTGCCAGCAGCCTACCAGGGGGCTGGGGCTACACCTTC. This sequence encodes CASSLPGGWGYTF. The full variable domain, rest sourced from reference TRBV7-2 and TRBJ1-2, is GAGVSQSPSNKVTEKGKDVELRCDPISGHTALYWYRQSLGQGLEFLIYFQGNSAPDKSGLPSDRFSAERTGGSVSTLTIQRTQQEDSAVYLCASSLPGGWGYTFGSGTRLTVV.

This sequence joins TRBV7-6 and TRBJ1-1, with TRBD1 matching 8 bases. Germline CDR1 and CDR2: SGHVS and FNYEAQ. Trimming removed 6 bases from V and 1 base from J; junction bases left unmatched: 4. The length of the CDR3 is 14 residues. Here the CDR3 reads CASSPGGANTEAFF. In nucleotides, the CDR3 is TGTGCCAGCAGTCCAGGGGGCGCGAACACTGAAGCTTTCTTT.

This clone was detected once. J is TRBJ2-3 and V is TRBV19, with TRBD2 as a possible D gene (5 bases). Germline V gives CDR1 LNHDA, CDR2 SQIVND (reference sequence). This CDR3 comprises 17 residues. Trimming removed 4 bases at V and 5 bases at J, with 22 bases between. This CDR3 is CASSNPTGLEAQDTQYF. CDR3 nucleotides: TGTGCCAGTAGTAACCCCACCGGTCTGGAGGCACAAGATACGCAGTATTTT. Full variable domain (outside the CDR3, taken from reference TRBV19 and TRBJ2-3): DGGITQSPKYLFRKEGQNVTLSCEQNLNHDAMYWYRQDPGQGLRLIYYSQIVNDFQKGDIAEGYSVSREKKESFPLTVTSAQKNPTAFYLCASSNPTGLEAQDTQYFGPGTRLTVL.

The rearrangement uses TRBV19 and TRBJ1-5; D may be TRBD1 (6 bases). The ends were cut back, 3 bases at V and 7 bases at J, with 10 bases in the middle. CDR1 is LNHDA, CDR2 SQIVND, per germline (reference sequence). The CDR3 covers 13 residues. CDR3 sequence: CASSMGGGQPQHF. The DNA for the CDR3 is TGTGCCAGTAGTATGGGAGGGGGGCAGCCCCAGCATTTT.

This clone has only one observation. V is TRBV18 and J is TRBJ1-2; 7 bases align to TRBD1. The J segment lost 3 bases and the V segment lost 3 bases, leaving 7 bases of the junction unmatched. The CDR3 is made up of 15 amino acids. Germline lookup yields CDR1 KGHSH and CDR2 LQKENI. DNA of the CDR3: TGTGCCAGCTCACCGGGACAGCCTGGGGACTATGGCTACACCTTC. Translated, it gives CASSPGQPGDYGYTF.

The chain recombines TRBV10-2 with TRBJ2-7; 12 bases agree with TRBD2. The CDR3 extends over 15 amino acids. The V gene's germline CDR1 is WSHSY and CDR2 SAAADI. Losses at the gene ends were 6 bases for V and 5 bases for J; bases not matched to a gene: 8. The CDR3 nucleotides are TGCGCCAGCAGGGTTACTAGCGGGGGGTCGGACGAGCAGTACTTC. Its protein is CASRVTSGGSDEQYF.

This chain joins TRBV27 and TRBJ2-3, with 7 bases fitting TRBD2. V gave up 3 bases and J gave up 4 bases; unmatched junction bases: 4. Germline loops: CDR1 MNHEY, CDR2 SMNVEV (reference sequence). The CDR3 extends over 14 amino acids. The CDR3 sequence is CASSFPGLADTQYF. The DNA of the CDR3 is TGTGCCAGCAGTTTCCCCGGACTAGCAGATACGCAGTATTTT.

This clone was seen once. The chain links TRBV11-2 to TRBJ2-5, with 7 bases fitting TRBD1. Trimming took 3 bases from V and 2 from J; bases not matched to a gene: 3. The length of the CDR3 is 14 residues. Germline CDR1 is SGHAT and CDR2 is FQNNGV. The CDR3 here is CASSFLGQQETQYF. The CDR3 coding sequence is TGTGCCAGCAGCTTTTTGGGACAGCAAGAGACCCAGTACTTC.

The rearrangement links TRBV7-9 to TRBJ1-2, with TRBD1 matching over 7 bases. Germline V gives CDR1 SEHNR, CDR2 FQNEAQ (reference sequence). CDR3 length: 16 amino acids. V shed 0 bases and J 7 bases; nucleotides not matched to a gene: 11. The CDR3 loop is CASSLAMSGGKGGYTF. The CDR3 region has the DNA TGTGCCAGCAGCTTAGCTATGTCAGGGGGGAAAGGTGGCTACACCTTC.

The J gene is TRBJ2-7, the V gene TRBV27; 8 bases are shared with TRBD1. Germline trimming cut 4 bases from V and 5 bases from J; bases unmatched to any gene: 7. Germline V lookup: CDR1 MNHEY, CDR2 SMNVEV (reference sequence). The CDR3 loop spans 14 amino acids. The CDR3 nucleotides read TGTGCCAGCAGTTCGCGGCGGACAGGGCACGAGCAGTACTTC. This sequence encodes CASSSRRTGHEQYF.

This clone was seen just once. The rearrangement uses TRBV4-1 and TRBJ2-5; 9 bases are a match to TRBD1. This CDR3 is built from 15 residues. V shed 2 bases and J 4 bases; nucleotides not matched to a gene: 5. From germline, CDR1 is MGHRA and CDR2 YSYEKL. This chain's CDR3 is CASSQLQGAAETQYF. DNA for the CDR3: TGCGCCAGCAGCCAACTACAGGGGGCGGCAGAGACCCAGTACTTC.

This clone is a singleton in its sample. The chain combines TRBV5-4 with TRBJ2-7; D perhaps matches TRBD2 (6 bases). V lost 0 bases and J lost 3, with 13 bases in between. The germline CDR1 and CDR2 sequences are SGHNT and YYREEE (reference sequence). This CDR3 spans 15 amino acids. The CDR3 DNA reads TGTGCCAGCAGCTTGGAAGGGAGGACGGGCTACGAGCAGTACTTC. Its protein product is CASSLEGRTGYEQYF.

This chain uses TRBV6-1 with TRBJ2-7; D possibly corresponds to TRBD1 (6 bases). V shed 0 bases and J shed 2 bases, with 17 bases lying between them. CDR3 length: 17 residues. Germline V CDR1 and CDR2: MNHNS, SASEGT. CDR3 coding DNA: TGTGCCAGCAGTGAAGCGAACTCACAGGGACATACCTACGAGCAGTACTTC. Protein product: CASSEANSQGHTYEQYF.

The chain joins TRBV18 to TRBJ2-2; D unresolved. CDR1 and CDR2 (germline): KGHSH, LQKENI. The CDR3 extends over 14 amino acids. The V end lost 2 bases, the J end lost 4 bases, and 8 bases lay between the germline ends. CDR3 coding DNA: TGTGCCAGCTCACCAGCAGACTCCACCGGGGAGCTGTTTTTT. Protein: CASSPADSTGELFF.

This chain connects TRBV5-6 to TRBJ2-5; TRBD2 aligns across 11 bases. Germline lookup yields CDR1 SGHDT and CDR2 YYEEEE. V was pared by 2 bases and J by 5 bases, with 11 bases of the junction left unmatched. The CDR3 loop spans 17 amino acids. The CDR3 coding sequence is TGTGCCAGCAGCTTCCAGACTAGCGGGACGGCAGGGGAGACCCAGTACTTC. Residues: CASSFQTSGTAGETQYF.

The CDR3 nucleotides read TGTGCCAGTAGCTCACGAGTGACAGGGACTAGCGGGGTTACAGATACGCAGTATTTT. This codes for CASSSRVTGTSGVTDTQYF. The J gene is TRBJ2-3, the V gene TRBV19; 13 nucleotides agree with TRBD2. The CDR3 contains 19 residues. Trimming removed 6 bases from V and 3 bases from J; junction bases left unmatched: 15. Germline CDR1 reads LNHDA; CDR2 reads SQIVND (reference sequence).

V usage is TRBV6-5 and J usage is TRBJ2-7, with a possible D match to TRBD1 (6 bases). This CDR3 comprises 14 residues. The ends were cut back, 5 bases at V and 6 bases at J, with 17 bases in the middle. CDR1 and CDR2 from the germline V gene are MNHEY and SVGAGI. The DNA for the CDR3 is TGTGCCAGCAGTAACAGGGCCGGATTAGGCGAGCAGTACTTC. This sequence encodes CASSNRAGLGEQYF.

CDR3 region: CASSVGLAGGGETQYF. The CDR3 DNA is TGTGCCAGCAGCGTAGGACTAGCGGGGGGCGGGGAGACCCAGTACTTC. The V gene is TRBV5-5, the J gene TRBJ2-5, with TRBD2 identical over 14 bases. The CDR3 extends over 16 amino acids. Trimming took 4 bases from V and 5 from J; bases not matched to a gene: 7. The germline V gene encodes CDR1 SGHKS and CDR2 YYEKEE (reference sequence).

The chain links TRBV6-2 or TRBV6-3 to TRBJ1-2; D remains unclear. V dropped 1 base and J dropped 0 bases, with 15 bases sitting between them. Germline CDR1 is MNHEY and CDR2 is SVGEGT. The CDR3 consists of 17 residues. The CDR3 sequence: CASSYWTSAETNYGYTF. In DNA form, the CDR3 reads TGTGCCAGCAGTTACTGGACTTCAGCGGAAACTAACTATGGCTACACCTTC.